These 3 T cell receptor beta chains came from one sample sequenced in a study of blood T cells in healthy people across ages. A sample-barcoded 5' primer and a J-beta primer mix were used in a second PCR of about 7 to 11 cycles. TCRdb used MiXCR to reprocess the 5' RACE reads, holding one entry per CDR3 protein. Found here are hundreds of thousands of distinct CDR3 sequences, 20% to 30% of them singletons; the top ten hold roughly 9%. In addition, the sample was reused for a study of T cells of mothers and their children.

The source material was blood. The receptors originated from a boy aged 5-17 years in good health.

CDR3 amino acids: CASSPPREETQYF. The CDR3 bases are TGTGCCAGCAGTCCACCCCGGGAAGAGACCCAGTACTTC. This chain uses TRBV28 with TRBJ2-5, with D uncertain. The germline gives CDR1 MDHEN, CDR2 SYDVKM. V shed 5 bases and J shed 3 bases, with 10 bases lying between them. The CDR3 extends over 13 amino acids. Filled out from reference TRBV28 and TRBJ2-5, the complete variable domain reads DVKVTQSSRYLVKRTGEKVFLECVQDMDHENMFWYRQDPGLGLRLIYFSYDVKMKEKGDIPEGYSVSREKKERFSLILESASTNQTSMYLCASSPPREETQYFGPGTRLLVL.

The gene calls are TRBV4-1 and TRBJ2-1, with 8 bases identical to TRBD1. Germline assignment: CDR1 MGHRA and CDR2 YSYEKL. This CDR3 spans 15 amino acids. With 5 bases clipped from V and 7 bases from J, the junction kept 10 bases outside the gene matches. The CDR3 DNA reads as TGCGCCAGCAGCTCCTCCGGGACAGGTTTTAATGAGCAGTTCTTC. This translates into CASSSSGTGFNEQFF.

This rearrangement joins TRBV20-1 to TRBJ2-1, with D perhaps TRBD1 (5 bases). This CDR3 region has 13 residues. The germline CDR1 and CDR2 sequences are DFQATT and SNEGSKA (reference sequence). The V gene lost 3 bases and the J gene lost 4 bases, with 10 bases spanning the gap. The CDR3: CSASIPGYNEQFF. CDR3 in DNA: TGCAGTGCTAGCATTCCAGGGTACAATGAGCAGTTCTTC.